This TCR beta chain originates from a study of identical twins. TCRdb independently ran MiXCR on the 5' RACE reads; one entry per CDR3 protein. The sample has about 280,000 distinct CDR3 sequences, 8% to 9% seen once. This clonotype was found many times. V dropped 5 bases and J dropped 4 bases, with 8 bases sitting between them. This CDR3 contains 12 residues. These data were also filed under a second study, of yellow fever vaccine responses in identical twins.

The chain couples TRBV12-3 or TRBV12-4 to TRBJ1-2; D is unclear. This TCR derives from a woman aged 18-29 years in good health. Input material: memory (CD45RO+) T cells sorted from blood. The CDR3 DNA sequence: TGTGCCAGCAGTCCAGTAGGCTATGGCTACACCTTC. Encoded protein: CASSPVGYGYTF.